The source of this T cell receptor (beta chain) is a study of shared clonotypes between healthy human individuals. Method: immunoSEQ multiplex PCR; TCRdb's copy keeps in-frame clones and lacks some. The data contain some 2.4 million clones, approximately 93% of them singletons. Concerning this clone: Its specificity is not known.

This CDR3 spans 13 amino acids. Looked up from germline, CDR1 is KGHSH and CDR2 is LQKENI. V dropped 4 bases and J dropped 6 bases, with 11 bases sitting between them. Every donor was a Caucasian adult from Nashville, Tennessee. Study results and limitations: The low donor count limited represented genetic and exposure-history diversity. Sharing across four donors was highest in naive CD4 (approximately 5%) and lowest in memory CD8 (about 0.4%). Estimated richness values were generally larger in naive subsets than in memory subsets.

The TCR comes from a man between 18 and 35 years old in good health. Some clones in this sample may be carry-over from other donors' samples. The sequenced sample consisted of naive CD4+ T cells from PBMCs. Subset described: CD45RA+ positively selected. V gene TRBV18 combines with J gene TRBJ2-3; D is uncertain. The CDR3 spells CASSLIVTDTQYF. The CDR3 nucleotides are TGTGCCAGCTCACTCATTGTAACTGATACGCAGTATTTT.